This T cell receptor (beta chain) was recovered during a study of T-cell reconstitution after alpha-beta-depleted transplantation in children. Study-level results: Several hundred rapidly expanded clones from non-depleted graft cells reportedly supplied alpha-beta T cells about two months post-transplant. T-cell counts and diversity were attributed mostly to newly produced T cells one year after transplant. Where some patients showed high TCRbeta diversity at day 60, it came from recipient T cells and thymic progenitors that had survived.

Researchers prepared the TCRbeta library using unique molecular identifiers, the study reports. Each CDR3 protein is one row after TCRdb ran MiXCR on the PCR reads. The table has 120,000 or so distinct CDR3 sequences, roughly 23% seen once. Germline V gene sequence: CDR1 SNHLY, CDR2 FYNNEI. Between the trimmed V and J ends, which lost 5 bases and 6 bases, there was a span of 16 bases. CDR3 length equals 14 residues. This clonotype was observed many times. Its target is unknown. V is TRBV2 and J is TRBJ1-2, with D possibly TRBD1 on 5 matching bases. The TCR comes from a male patient aged 2 to 9 who had a stem cell transplant for chronic granulomatous disease, so the T cells may come from the graft donor. The sequencing used PBMCs, mostly from graft donor cells, collected 180 days after TCRalphabeta/CD19-depleted stem cell transplant. CDR3 in DNA: TGTGCCAGCAGTCGCAGGGCGGCGTACGATGGCTACACCTTC. Protein sequence: CASSRRAAYDGYTF.